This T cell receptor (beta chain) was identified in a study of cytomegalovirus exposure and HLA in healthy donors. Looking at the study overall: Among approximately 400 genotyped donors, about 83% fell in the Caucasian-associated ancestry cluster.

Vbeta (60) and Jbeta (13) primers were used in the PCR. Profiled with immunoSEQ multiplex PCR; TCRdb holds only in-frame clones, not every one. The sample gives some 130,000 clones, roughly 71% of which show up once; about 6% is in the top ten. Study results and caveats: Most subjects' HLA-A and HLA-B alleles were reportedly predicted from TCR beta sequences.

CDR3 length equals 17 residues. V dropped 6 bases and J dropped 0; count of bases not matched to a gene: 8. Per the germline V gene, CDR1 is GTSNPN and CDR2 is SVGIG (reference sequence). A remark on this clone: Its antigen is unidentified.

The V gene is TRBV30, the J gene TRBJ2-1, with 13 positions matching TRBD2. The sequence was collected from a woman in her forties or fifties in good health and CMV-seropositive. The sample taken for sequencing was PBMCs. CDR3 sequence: CACSGTSGASSYNEQFF. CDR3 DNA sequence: TGTGCCTGCTCCGGGACTAGCGGGGCGAGCTCCTACAATGAGCAGTTCTTC.